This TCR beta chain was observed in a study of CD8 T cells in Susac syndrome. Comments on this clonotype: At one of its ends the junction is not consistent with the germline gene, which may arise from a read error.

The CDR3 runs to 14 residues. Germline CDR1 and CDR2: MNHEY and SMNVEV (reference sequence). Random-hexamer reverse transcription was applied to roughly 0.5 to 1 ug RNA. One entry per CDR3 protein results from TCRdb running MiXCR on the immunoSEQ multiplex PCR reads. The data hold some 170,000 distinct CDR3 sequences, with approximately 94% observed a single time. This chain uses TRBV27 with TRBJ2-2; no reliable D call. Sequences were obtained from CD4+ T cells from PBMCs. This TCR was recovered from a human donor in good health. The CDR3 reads CANSFSWVPGELFF. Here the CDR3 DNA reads TGTGCCAACAGTTTTAGCTGGGTGCCCGGGGAGCTGTTTTTT.